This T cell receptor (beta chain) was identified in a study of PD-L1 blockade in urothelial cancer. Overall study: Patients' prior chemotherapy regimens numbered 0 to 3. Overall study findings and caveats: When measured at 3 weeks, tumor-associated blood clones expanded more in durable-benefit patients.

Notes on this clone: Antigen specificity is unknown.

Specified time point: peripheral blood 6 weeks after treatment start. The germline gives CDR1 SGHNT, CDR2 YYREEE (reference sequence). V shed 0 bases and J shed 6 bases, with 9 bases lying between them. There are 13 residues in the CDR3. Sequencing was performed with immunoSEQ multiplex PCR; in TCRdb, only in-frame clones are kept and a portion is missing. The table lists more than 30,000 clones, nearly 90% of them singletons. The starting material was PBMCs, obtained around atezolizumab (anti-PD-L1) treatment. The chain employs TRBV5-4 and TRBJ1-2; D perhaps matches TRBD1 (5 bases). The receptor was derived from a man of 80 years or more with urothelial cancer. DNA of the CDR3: TGTGCCAGCAGCTTGGAGTTGGGGCATGGCTACACCTTC. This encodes CASSLELGHGYTF.